This T cell receptor (beta chain) was found in a study of shared clonotypes between healthy human individuals (TCRdb year 2020). Study-level background: Three men and a couple of women, aged 18 to 49 years, made up the cohort. Per donor, three plates each were used for CD4 naive and CD4 memory, two for CD8 naive, and one for CD8 memory. Blood TCR repertoires of four to six healthy adults were deeply sequenced to estimate repertoire size and the extent of clonotype sharing between individuals. Libraries were prepared and TCR repertoires were sequenced by different laboratories using diverse techniques, in order to increase sequencing depth and limit assay-specific biases. Per donor, leukapheresis produced somewhere between about 0.85 and 10 billion PBMCs. What the work shows at the level of the full study, not this receptor alone: When a few donors were compared, the shared fraction of clonotypes was around 5% for naive CD4, 3.5% to 4% for naive CD8, roughly 2.5% for memory CD4, and 0.35% to 0.5% for memory CD8. Pairwise subsampling indicated that sequencing depth was expected to affect the degree of clonotype sharing among donors. Naive subsets generally had larger estimated clonotype richness than memory subsets. Rarefaction of sorted-subset datasets indicated incomplete sequencing despite the large sequencing depth. Higher generation probabilities were observed for clonotypes shared by all four sorted-subset donors than for non-shared clonotypes. The small number of donors limited the genetic and exposure-history diversity represented. Only blood was sampled, and tissue TCR repertoires likely differ from those in blood.

Looking up the germline V gene (reference sequence) yields CDR1 SEHNR and CDR2 FQNEAQ. The junction shows trimming of 11 bases on V and 4 bases on J, and the gene matches do not reach 15 bases of it. The CDR3 contains 15 residues, cysteine and phenylalanine counted. The kept DNA is CDR3 alone, 45 bases in frame from the first base. TCR CDR3 regions were amplified from genomic DNA by multiplex PCR using the deep immunoSEQ assay. Extracted genomic DNA from each cell subset was distributed evenly across all wells of several immunoSEQ 96-well plates, and each plate was treated as a replicate. For sorted subsets, each replicate PCR was loaded with 200 ng genomic DNA, equivalent to about 30,000 T cell genomes. The purified libraries were quantified using a Qubit 3.0 fluorometer, sized with a Bioanalyzer 2100, and then quantified again using the KAPA Library Quantification kit. Each immunoSEQ 96-well plate was sequenced on its own single-read 150-cycle Illumina NextSeq 550 flow cell. As for the original processing: The immunoSEQ output contained only junctional sequences without quality scores, so filtering could not match that applied to full-length reads. To assign V/J genes and CDR3, sequences were annotated using PyIR, a Python wrapper for IgBLAST v1.9, with IMGT germline references. Reads with weak V/J assignments (E-value above 1e-6), missing CDR3, stop codons, out-of-frame junctions, or ambiguous translated residues were removed. A V3J clonotype was defined by an identical inferred V gene, J gene, and CDR3 amino acid sequence. Percentage overlap between repertoires was computed as shared unique clonotypes divided by the size of the smaller repertoire. RTK rarefaction, the Chao1 estimator, and Recon v2.1 estimates of unobserved clonotypes were used to assess repertoire richness. Generation probabilities were computed with OLGA for all TCRbeta clonotypes obtained by the gDNA method from four donors. This immuneACCESS table, as held by TCRdb, lists in-frame sequences with V and J called but not all clones. Of the missing ones, under half trace to an unresolved V gene in checked studies; the others have no known cause. V and J calls plus clone size are reproduced from that table; the DNA served to infer D and trimming. Within this sample are about 2 million clones, with 85% to 95% of them counted one time only. Jointly, the top ten make up 0.13% of the sample.

As for this clone: There is no known antigen for this receptor. Per-nucleotide qualities are absent, and no much larger clonotype sits a single base away.

Donors were healthy HIV-negative adults with no recently reported acute infections or vaccinations. Every donor was a Caucasian adult living in Nashville, Tennessee, USA. CD4+ T cells were enriched by magnetic negative selection, after which naive cells were positively selected on CD45RA and the negative fraction was taken as the memory subset. Blood was obtained by leukapheresis, after which PBMCs were separated by Ficoll-Histopaque density gradient centrifugation and cryopreserved in liquid nitrogen vapor phase. Analytical flow cytometry was used to check the purity and quantity of every magnetically sorted T cell population. Each sorted fraction had its genomic DNA isolated and then quantified by UV absorbance on a Nanodrop 2000c.

Sequencing used naive CD4+ T cells sorted from blood. The cell subset or site label on this specimen signifies: CD45RA+ positively selected. The receptor comes from a man aged 18 to 29 in good health. The sequence is built from TRBV7-9 and TRBJ1-2, with 8 bases matching TRBD1. The DNA reads TGTGCCGCAGGGGGCAAAGGGGGCGCGGGCTATGGCTACACCTTC. Its translation is CAAGGKGGAGYGYTF.